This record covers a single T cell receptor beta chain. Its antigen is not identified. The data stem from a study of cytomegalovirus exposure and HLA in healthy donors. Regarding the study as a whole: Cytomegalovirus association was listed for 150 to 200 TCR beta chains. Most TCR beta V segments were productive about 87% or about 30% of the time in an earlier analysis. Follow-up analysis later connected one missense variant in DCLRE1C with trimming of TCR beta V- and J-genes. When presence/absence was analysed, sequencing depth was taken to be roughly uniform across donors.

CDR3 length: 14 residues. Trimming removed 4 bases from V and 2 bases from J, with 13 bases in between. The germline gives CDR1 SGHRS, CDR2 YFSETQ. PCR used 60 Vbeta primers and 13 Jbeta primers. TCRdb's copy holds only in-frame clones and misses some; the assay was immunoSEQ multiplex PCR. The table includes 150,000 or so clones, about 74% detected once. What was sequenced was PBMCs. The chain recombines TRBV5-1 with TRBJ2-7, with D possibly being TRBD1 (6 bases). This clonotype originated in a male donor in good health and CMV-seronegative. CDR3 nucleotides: TGCGCCAGCAGCCCGGACAGCAAACCCTACGAGCAGTACTTC. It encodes CASSPDSKPYEQYF.